The rows below give T cell receptor beta chains drawn from one sample of a study of T cell responses to AZD1222 COVID-19 vaccine. Libraries were prepared by immunoSEQ multiplex PCR; TCRdb keeps only in-frame clonotypes and omits some of them. The repertoire holds about 150,000 clones, roughly 90% seen once, with about 5.5% in the top ten. This specimen consisted of peripheral blood, obtained on day 0 of MenACWY control vaccination. These receptors were collected from an adult in good health. Each CDR3 is given with its conserved first and last residue. Each record gives: V gene, D gene, clone size, J gene, CDR3 DNA, CDR3 protein. The D gene is left open where the match is weak. Size tells how often a clone was seen (once, few, many) or the class of an expanded clone, and some rows leave it out.

v_gene: TRBV6-6
d_gene: .
abundance: .
j_gene: TRBJ1-2
CDR3nt: TGTGCCAGCAGCCTGAAGGCGGGGGCTGCGTCTGGCTACACCTTC
CDR3aa: CASSLKAGAASGYTF

v_gene: TRBV14
d_gene: .
abundance: few
j_gene: TRBJ1-5
CDR3nt: TGTGCCAGCAGCCACTATATGGGGTTCGTAATCAGGTTGGGTCAGCCCCAGCATTTT
CDR3aa: CASSHYMGFVIRLGQPQHF

v_gene: TRBV6-5
d_gene: TRBD2
abundance: .
j_gene: TRBJ2-7
CDR3nt: TGTGCCAGCAGCCTAAGCGGGGAGATGACCTACGAGCAGTACTTC
CDR3aa: CASSLSGEMTYEQYF

v_gene: TRBV5-4
d_gene: .
abundance: .
j_gene: TRBJ1-4
CDR3nt: TGTGCCAGCAGCTTAACAGCTTCTAATGAAAAACTGTTTTTT
CDR3aa: CASSLTASNEKLFF

v_gene: TRBV18
d_gene: .
abundance: .
j_gene: TRBJ2-7
CDR3nt: TGTGCCAGCTCGCTCGGCTACGAGCAGTACTTC
CDR3aa: CASSLGYEQYF

v_gene: TRBV5-1
d_gene: .
abundance: .
j_gene: TRBJ2-7
CDR3nt: TGCGCCAGCAGCCGTACCACAGGGCTCTACGAGCAGTACTTC
CDR3aa: CASSRTTGLYEQYF

v_gene: TRBV6-2/TRBV6-3
d_gene: TRBD1
abundance: .
j_gene: TRBJ2-1
CDR3nt: TGTGCCAGCAGTACCCCGGACCGGTGCCCGGGACAGGGAAGGTTGTGGGATGAGCAGTTCTTC
CDR3aa: CASSTPDRCPGQGRLWDEQFF

v_gene: TRBV10-3
d_gene: .
abundance: .
j_gene: TRBJ1-1
CDR3nt: TGTGCCATCAGTGAGCCGGGACATCTGAACACTGAAGCTTTCTTT
CDR3aa: CAISEPGHLNTEAFF

v_gene: TRBV7-9
d_gene: .
abundance: .
j_gene: TRBJ2-7
CDR3nt: TGTGCCAGCGACAATTCGGAGCAGTACTTC
CDR3aa: CASDNSEQYF

v_gene: TRBV5-1
d_gene: .
abundance: .
j_gene: TRBJ1-2
CDR3nt: TGCGCCAGCAGCTTGGCGTCCGGAAGCTATGGCTACACCTTC
CDR3aa: CASSLASGSYGYTF

v_gene: TRBV11-3
d_gene: .
abundance: .
j_gene: TRBJ1-6
CDR3nt: TGTGCCAGCAGTCGTGGCGGGGTTTCACCCCTCCACTTT
CDR3aa: CASSRGGVSPLHF

v_gene: TRBV19
d_gene: .
abundance: .
j_gene: TRBJ1-2
CDR3nt: TGTGCCAGTAGCTTGGACAGCAACTATGGCTACACCTTC
CDR3aa: CASSLDSNYGYTF

v_gene: TRBV6-1
d_gene: .
abundance: .
j_gene: TRBJ2-3
CDR3nt: TGTGCCAGCAGTGAGGGTAGAAGGGAAAAAGATACGCAGTATTTT
CDR3aa: CASSEGRREKDTQYF

v_gene: TRBV5-1
d_gene: .
abundance: .
j_gene: TRBJ2-5
CDR3nt: TGCGCCAGCAGCGGCGGACAGTTCCAAGAGACCCAGTACTTC
CDR3aa: CASSGGQFQETQYF

v_gene: TRBV5-8
d_gene: TRBD1
abundance: .
j_gene: TRBJ2-7
CDR3nt: TGTGCCAGCAGCTGGCGCGACAGGGGCAAACACGAGCAGTACTTC
CDR3aa: CASSWRDRGKHEQYF

v_gene: TRBV25-1
d_gene: .
abundance: .
j_gene: TRBJ2-7
CDR3nt: TGTGTCGGCAGTGTAGCGAGGGAGCAGTACTTC
CDR3aa: CVGSVAREQYF

v_gene: TRBV16
d_gene: .
abundance: .
j_gene: TRBJ2-2
CDR3nt: TGTGCCAGCAGCCAATCGGGAGACACCGGGGAGCTGTTTTTT
CDR3aa: CASSQSGDTGELFF